The 16 T cell receptor beta chains below come from one sample, sequenced in a study of blood T cell repertoires in COVID-19. Libraries were prepared by immunoSEQ multiplex PCR; TCRdb keeps only in-frame clonotypes and omits some of them. The data show 200,000 to 300,000 clones, with around 90% seen just once and about 0.7% held by the top ten. Sample: peripheral blood. The receptors originated from a human donor in a cohort sampled during active COVID-19.

The chain recombines TRBV6-5 with TRBJ1-1; D is unresolved. Germline assignment: CDR1 MNHEY and CDR2 SVGAGI. V was cut by 2 bases and J by 5 bases, with 9 bases left in between. The CDR3 covers 13 residues. The CDR3 DNA reads TGTGCCAGCAGTTACGGGGAGGGAACTGAAGCTTTCTTT. Translation: CASSYGEGTEAFF.

The chain is built from TRBV7-2 and TRBJ2-6; D is unresolved. V gave up 0 bases and J gave up 3 bases, with 6 bases separating them. This CDR3 region has 15 residues. Germline V CDR1 and CDR2: SGHTA, FQGNSA. The CDR3 DNA reads TGTGCCAGCAGCTTAGCGAGCTTTGGGGCCAACGTCCTGACTTTC. Translating gives CASSLASFGANVLTF.

The rearrangement joins TRBV19 to TRBJ1-1; 8 nucleotides agree with TRBD1. The V and J ends lost 1 base and 3 bases, in that order; junction bases with no gene match: 7. CDR1 and CDR2 (germline): LNHDA, SQIVND (reference sequence). CDR3 length equals 16 residues. This CDR3 reads CASSIVGRGHDTEAFF. CDR3 coding DNA: TGTGCCAGTAGTATAGTGGGCAGGGGGCACGACACTGAAGCTTTCTTT.

V usage is TRBV7-6 and J usage is TRBJ1-1; D uncertain. The CDR3 runs to 14 residues. Trimming removed 6 bases at V and 0 bases at J, with 11 bases between. Germline V lookup: CDR1 SGHVS, CDR2 FNYEAQ. CDR3 in DNA: TGTGCCAGCAGTCCCTTCCTTATGAACACTGAAGCTTTCTTT. Translation: CASSPFLMNTEAFF.

The chain links TRBV7-2 to TRBJ2-3, with unresolved D. In germline, CDR1 is SGHTA, CDR2 FQGNSA. There are 13 residues in the CDR3. With 4 bases removed from V and 0 bases from J, the gap between germline ends came to 5 bases. The CDR3 loop reads CASSSLSTDTQYF. The CDR3 DNA reads TGTGCCAGCAGCTCACTGAGCACAGATACGCAGTATTTT.

V usage is TRBV12-3 or TRBV12-4 and J usage is TRBJ1-1; D uncertain. The CDR3 covers 12 residues. Trimming cost V 1 base and J 9 bases, with 9 bases left between them. The CDR3 DNA sequence: TGTGCCAGCAGTTTAGGGGGAGTTAAAGCTTTCTTT. Protein sequence: CASSLGGVKAFF.

This chain joins TRBV27 and TRBJ2-7; a weak D match, TRBD2 (5 bases). Trimming took off 3 bases at V and 3 bases at J, with 9 bases between the two ends. Germline CDR1 reads MNHEY; CDR2 reads SMNVEV (reference sequence). CDR3 length: 13 residues. DNA of the CDR3: TGTGCCAGCAGTTTGAGGGTATTCTACGAGCAGTACTTC. Translating it yields CASSLRVFYEQYF.

The chain joins TRBV3-1 (or the pseudogene TRBV3-2) to TRBJ1-3; D gene uncertain. CDR1 and CDR2 from the germline V gene are LGHDT and YNNKEL (reference sequence). This CDR3 comprises 13 residues. Trimming took off 2 bases at V and 8 bases at J, with 10 bases between the two ends. CDR3 sequence (DNA): TGTGCCAGCAGCCAATCTCGGAGGGACACCATATATTTT. It encodes CASSQSRRDTIYF.

To note about this clone: Within the sample, other DNA sequences also encode this same CDR3. CDR3 region: CASSYPSGETAPPLHF. The CDR3 DNA sequence: TGTGCCAGCAGTTACCCATCAGGGGAAACGGCTCCACCCCTCCACTTT. This chain uses TRBV6-6 with TRBJ1-6, with TRBD1 as a possible D gene (6 bases). The germline V gene has CDR1 MNHNY and CDR2 SVGAGI (reference sequence). The CDR3 is 16 amino acids. Between the trimmed V and J ends, which lost 2 bases and 11 bases, there was a span of 19 bases.

This clone was seen only a few times. J is TRBJ2-3 and V is TRBV19; 12 bases match TRBD2. CDR1 LNHDA and CDR2 SQIVND come from the germline V gene (reference sequence). The CDR3 covers 16 residues. V lost 5 bases and J lost 6; bases outside the gene matches: 9. The CDR3 coding sequence is TGTGCCAGTAGTCCATCTAGCGGGGGGGTTTTCGATACGCAGTATTTT. This gives the protein CASSPSSGGVFDTQYF.

The gene calls are TRBV10-3 and TRBJ2-7, with 12 bases aligning to TRBD2. With 4 bases clipped from V and 2 bases from J, the junction kept 3 bases outside the gene matches. CDR3 size: 15 residues. Germline V gene data show CDR1 as ENHRY and CDR2 as SYGVKD. The CDR3 DNA is TGTGCCATCAGTGTCCGGACTAGCGGGACCTACGAGCAGTACTTC. The encoded protein is CAISVRTSGTYEQYF.

The chain has TRBV28 and TRBJ2-7, with TRBD2 matching over 10 bases. In germline, CDR1 is MDHEN, CDR2 SYDVKM. After removal of 3 bases from V and 3 bases from J, the junction contained 5 bases not matched to a gene. The CDR3 runs 15 residues. CDR3 DNA sequence: TGTGCCAGCAGTTTCCTCCGACTAGCGGGCTACGAGCAGTACTTC. It translates to CASSFLRLAGYEQYF.

V and J are TRBV6-4 and TRBJ1-5; D ambiguous. This CDR3 is 13 amino acids long. Germline V gene data show CDR1 as MRHNA and CDR2 as SNTAGT. The ends were cut back, 5 bases at V and 3 bases at J, with 8 bases in the middle. The CDR3: CASSPFFNQPQHF. The CDR3 DNA follows: TGTGCCAGCAGTCCCTTCTTCAATCAGCCCCAGCATTTT.

The genes are TRBV2 and TRBJ2-7, with a possible D match to TRBD2 (6 bases). V lost 4 bases and J 3 bases, leaving 22 bases between the germline ends. The CDR3 length is 17 residues. Germline CDR1 SNHLY, CDR2 FYNNEI. The CDR3: CASSVSNSRTRGYEQYF. CDR3 sequence (DNA): TGTGCCAGCAGTGTATCGAATTCCCGGACGCGGGGCTACGAGCAGTACTTC.

CDR3 in DNA: TGTGCCAGCAGCCAGGGGGCAGATACGCAGTATTTT. Its protein is CASSQGADTQYF. The chain has TRBV7-8 and TRBJ2-3; 7 nucleotides agree with TRBD1. The V segment lost 5 bases and the J segment 4 bases; nucleotides outside the gene matches: 0. The CDR3 extends over 12 amino acids. CDR1 SGHVS and CDR2 FQNEAQ come from the germline V gene.

The rearrangement joins TRBV11-2 to TRBJ2-7; D possibly corresponds to TRBD1 (6 bases). CDR1 and CDR2 (germline): SGHAT, FQNNGV. This CDR3 comprises 15 residues. Deletions cut 5 bases from V and 1 base from J, with 15 bases between. The CDR3 spells CASSPRTDRSYEQYF. The CDR3 DNA is TGTGCCAGCAGCCCGAGGACAGACCGATCCTACGAGCAGTACTTC.